The TCR beta chain under discussion was sequenced for a study of cytomegalovirus exposure and HLA in healthy donors. Some clones are missing from TCRdb's copy, which holds only in-frame ones; the method was immunoSEQ multiplex PCR. The sample lists about 220,000 clones, 85% to 95% occurring once. The CDR3 has 15 amino acids. With 6 bases clipped from V and 1 base from J, the junction kept 8 bases outside the gene matches. Germline lookup yields CDR1 MGHRA and CDR2 YSYEKL. This sequence joins TRBV4-1 and TRBJ1-1; TRBD1 matches at 7 bases. Sequencing was carried out using PBMCs. The clonotype was recovered from a woman under 30 in good health and CMV-seronegative. This CDR3 is CASRRTGAANTEAFF. CDR3 nucleotide sequence: TGCGCCAGCAGGCGAACAGGGGCCGCGAACACTGAAGCTTTCTTT.